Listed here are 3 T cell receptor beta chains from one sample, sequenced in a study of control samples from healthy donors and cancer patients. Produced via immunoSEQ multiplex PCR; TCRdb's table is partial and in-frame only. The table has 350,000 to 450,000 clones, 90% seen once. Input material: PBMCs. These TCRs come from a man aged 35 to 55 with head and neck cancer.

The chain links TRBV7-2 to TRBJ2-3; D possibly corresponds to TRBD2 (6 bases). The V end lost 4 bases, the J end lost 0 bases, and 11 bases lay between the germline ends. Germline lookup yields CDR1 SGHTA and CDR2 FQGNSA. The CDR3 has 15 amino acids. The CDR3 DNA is TGTGCCAGCAGCTCCGGGGGAACTAGCACAGATACGCAGTATTTT. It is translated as CASSSGGTSTDTQYF.

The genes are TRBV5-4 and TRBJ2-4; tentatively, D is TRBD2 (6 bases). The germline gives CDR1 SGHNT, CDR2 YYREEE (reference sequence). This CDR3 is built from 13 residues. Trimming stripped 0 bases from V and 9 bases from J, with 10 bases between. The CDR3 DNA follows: TGTGCCAGCAGCTTGGCGGGAGAGAGCATTCAGTACTTC. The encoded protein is CASSLAGESIQYF.

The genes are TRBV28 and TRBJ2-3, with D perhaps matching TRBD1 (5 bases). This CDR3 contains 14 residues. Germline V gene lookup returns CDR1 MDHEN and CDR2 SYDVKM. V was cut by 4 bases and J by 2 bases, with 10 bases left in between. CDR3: CASSWSRDTDTQYF. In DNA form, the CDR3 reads TGTGCCAGCAGTTGGAGCAGGGACACAGATACGCAGTATTTT.